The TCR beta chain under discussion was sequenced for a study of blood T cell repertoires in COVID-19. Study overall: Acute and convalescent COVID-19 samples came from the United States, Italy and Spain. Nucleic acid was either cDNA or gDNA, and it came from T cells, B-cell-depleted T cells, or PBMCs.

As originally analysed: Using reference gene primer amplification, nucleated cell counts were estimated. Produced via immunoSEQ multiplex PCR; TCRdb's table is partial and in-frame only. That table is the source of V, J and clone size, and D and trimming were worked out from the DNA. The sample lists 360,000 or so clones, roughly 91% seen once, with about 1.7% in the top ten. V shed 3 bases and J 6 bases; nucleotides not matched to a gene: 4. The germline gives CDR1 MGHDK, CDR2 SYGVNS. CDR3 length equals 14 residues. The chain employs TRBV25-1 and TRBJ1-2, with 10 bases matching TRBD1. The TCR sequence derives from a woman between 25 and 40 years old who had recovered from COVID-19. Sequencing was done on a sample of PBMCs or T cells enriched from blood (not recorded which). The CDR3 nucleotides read TGTGCCAGCAGTGATGGACAGGGGGGCCATGGCTACACCTTC. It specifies CASSDGQGGHGYTF.